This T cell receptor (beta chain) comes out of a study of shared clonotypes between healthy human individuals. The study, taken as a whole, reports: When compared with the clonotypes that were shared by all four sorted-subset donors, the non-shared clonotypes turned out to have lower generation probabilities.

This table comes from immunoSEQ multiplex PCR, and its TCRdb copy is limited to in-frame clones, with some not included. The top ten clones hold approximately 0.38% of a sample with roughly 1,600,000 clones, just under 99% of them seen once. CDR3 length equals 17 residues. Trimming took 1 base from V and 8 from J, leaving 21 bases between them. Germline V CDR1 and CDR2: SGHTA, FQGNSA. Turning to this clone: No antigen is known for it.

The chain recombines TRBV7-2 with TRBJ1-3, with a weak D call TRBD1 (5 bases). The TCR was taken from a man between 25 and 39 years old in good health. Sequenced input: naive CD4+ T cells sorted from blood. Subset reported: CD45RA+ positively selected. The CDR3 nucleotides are TGTGCCAGCAGCTTAGAGCAACCGGGACTCTTACAGGACACCATATATTTT. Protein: CASSLEQPGLLQDTIYF.